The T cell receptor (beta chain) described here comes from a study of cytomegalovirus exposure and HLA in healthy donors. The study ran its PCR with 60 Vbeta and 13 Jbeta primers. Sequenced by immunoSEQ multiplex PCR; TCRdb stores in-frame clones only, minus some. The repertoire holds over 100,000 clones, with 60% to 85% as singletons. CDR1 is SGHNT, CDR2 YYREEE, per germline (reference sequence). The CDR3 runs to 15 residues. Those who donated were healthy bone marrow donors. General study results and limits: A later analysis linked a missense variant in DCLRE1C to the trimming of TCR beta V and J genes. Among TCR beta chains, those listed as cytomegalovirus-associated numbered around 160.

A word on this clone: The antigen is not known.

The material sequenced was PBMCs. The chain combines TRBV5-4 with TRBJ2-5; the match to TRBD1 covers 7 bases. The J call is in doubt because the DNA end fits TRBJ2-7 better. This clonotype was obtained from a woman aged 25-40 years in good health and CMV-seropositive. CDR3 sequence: CASSLEGAPTYEQYF. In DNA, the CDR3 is TGTGCCAGCAGCTTGGAGGGGGCCCCCACCTACGAGCAGTACTTC.